This T cell receptor (beta chain) comes out of a study of T cell repertoires in cytomegalovirus infection. Regarding the study as a whole: There were carriers of CMV plus the relevant HLA, and cumulative public TCR beta family frequency identified them.

Remarks on this clonotype: The antigen remains unidentified. The junction does not match germline at one end; this may be a read error.

Using its own MiXCR run on the reads, TCRdb lists one record per CDR3 protein. The profile shows some 700,000 distinct CDR3 sequences, 35% to 45% of them singletons. The sample consisted of PBMCs. This TCR was sampled from a human donor in good health (CMV status not recorded). Some clones in this sample may be carry-over from other donors' samples.

CDR3 protein: CASSLQAGSGTGELFF. Written as DNA, the CDR3 is TGTGCTAGCAGCTTACAGGCAGGGTCAGGAACCGGGGAGCTGTTTTTT. The rearrangement links TRBV7-7 to TRBJ2-2; a possible D gene is TRBD1 (5 bases). The CDR3 loop spans 16 amino acids. CDR1 SSHAT and CDR2 FNYEAQ come from the germline V gene (reference sequence).